Sequencing of this T cell receptor (beta chain) was carried out in a study of T cell repertoires in cytomegalovirus infection. Germline V gene data show CDR1 as SGDLS and CDR2 as YYNGEE. J lost 3 bases, V lost 5 bases, and 13 bases had no gene match. There are 17 residues in the CDR3. Note on this clonotype: The antigen remains undetermined.

Each CDR3 protein is one row after TCRdb ran MiXCR on the reads. The data hold about 890,000 distinct CDR3 sequences, with roughly 30% observed a single time. The J gene is TRBJ2-1, the V gene TRBV9; 8 bases fit TRBD2. The receptor's source is a human donor in good health (CMV status not recorded). Some clones in this sample may be carry-over from other donors' samples. Source: cultured CD8+ T cells from PBMCs, taken from culture after CMV antigen stimulation. CDR3 in amino acids: CASSPEERGPGYNEQFF. The CDR3 coding sequence is TGTGCCAGCAGTCCGGAGGAGCGGGGGCCAGGCTACAATGAGCAGTTCTTC. The full variable domain, its missing parts supplied by reference TRBV9 and TRBJ2-1, is DSGVTQTPKHLITATGQRVTLRCSPRSGDLSVYWYQQSLDQGLQFLIQYYNGEERAKGNILERFSAQQFPDLHSELNLSSLELGDSALYFCASSPEERGPGYNEQFFGPGTRLTVL.